This T cell receptor beta chain emerged from a study of T cell repertoires in cytomegalovirus infection. Study information: CMV infection together with matching HLA type was indicated by public TCR beta signatures. Study-wide results and limits: Based on cumulative public TCR beta family frequency, carriers of CMV plus the relevant HLA were identified. The ex vivo response was dominated by HLA-C-restricted CMV-specific TCR beta clonotypes.

Of note for this clonotype: The antigen is undetermined.

The CDR3 contains 14 residues. The germline V gene encodes CDR1 ENHRY and CDR2 SYGVKD. V lost 0 bases and J lost 8; bases outside the gene matches: 3. TCRdb re-called the reads through MiXCR, storing one row per CDR3 protein. The sample lists tens of thousands of distinct CDR3 sequences, about a fifth occurring once. The sequence derives from a human donor in good health (CMV status not recorded). Some clones in this sample may be carry-over from other donors' samples. This chain links TRBV10-3 with TRBJ2-1; 8 nucleotides align to TRBD2. Sequencing used CD8+ T cells from cultured PBMCs, obtained from culture after CMV antigen stimulation. For the CDR3, the DNA is TGTGCCATCAGTGAGTCGACGGGGGGGTATGAGCAGTTCTTC. Translation gives CAISESTGGYEQFF.